The TCR beta chain under discussion was sequenced for a study of T-cell memory formation after mild COVID-19. General study points: Detection of some responders pre-infection suggested pre-existing cross-reactive memory T cells participated.

Note on this clonotype: Its antigen is not identified.

V was pared by 4 bases and J by 11 bases, with 9 bases between. Germline V CDR1 and CDR2: SGHDT, YYEEEE. The CDR3 length is 11 residues. A single record per CDR3 protein comes from TCRdb applying MiXCR to the 5' RACE reads. The sample holds 400,000 to 500,000 distinct CDR3 sequences, over 15% seen once. V and J are TRBV5-6 and TRBJ1-4; D gene unclear. The source material was PBMCs or a T cell subset sorted from them (not recorded which). This TCR derives from an adult woman who had mild COVID-19 (a few samples of this study predate the infection). Cell type and time point are not known. The CDR3 protein is CASSQDGKLFF. CDR3 DNA: TGTGCCAGCAGCCAGGACGGGAAACTGTTTTTT. Looking up the rest from reference TRBV5-6 and TRBJ1-4 gives the full variable domain: DAGVTQSPTHLIKTRGQQVTLRCSPKSGHDTVSWYQQALGQGPQFIFQYYEEEERQRGNFPDRFSGHQFPNYSSELNVNALLLGDSALYLCASSQDGKLFFGSGTQLSVL.